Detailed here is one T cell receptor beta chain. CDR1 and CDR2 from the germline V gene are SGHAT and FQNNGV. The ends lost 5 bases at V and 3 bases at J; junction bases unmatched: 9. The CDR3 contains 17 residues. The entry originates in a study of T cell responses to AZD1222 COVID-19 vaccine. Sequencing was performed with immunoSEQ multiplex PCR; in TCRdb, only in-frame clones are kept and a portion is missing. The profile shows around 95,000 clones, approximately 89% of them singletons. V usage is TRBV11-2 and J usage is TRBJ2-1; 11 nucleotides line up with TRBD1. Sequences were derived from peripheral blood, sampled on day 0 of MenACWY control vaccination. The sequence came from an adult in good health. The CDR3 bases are TGTGCCAGCAGCCCTTCAGGGACAGGGGGATTCTACAATGAGCAGTTCTTC. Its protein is CASSPSGTGGFYNEQFF.